A selection of T cell receptor beta chains follows, all from one sample in a study of vaccination effects on CD4 cells after COVID-19. These receptors have no known antigen. The assay was immunoSEQ multiplex PCR, and TCRdb's table has in-frame clones only and misses some. The data contain about 28,000 clones, around three fifths of them singletons. This material consisted of CD4+ T cells from PBMCs cultured without peptide, taken before COVID-19 vaccination. These receptor sequences come from a human donor who received a COVID-19 vaccine. Each CDR3 is given with its conserved first and last residue. The D gene is left open where the match is weak. Some rows mark clone size as missing; the rest say once, few, many or name a class of expanded clone.

d_call: .; j_call: TRBJ1-2; clone_size: .; v_call: TRBV9; cdr3_aa: CASSVEERLGYTF; cdr3_nt: TGTGCCAGCAGCGTAGAGGAGAGGTTAGGCTACACCTTC
d_call: TRBD1; j_call: TRBJ1-2; clone_size: .; v_call: TRBV7-9; cdr3_aa: CASSHRQGNYGYTF; cdr3_nt: TGTGCCAGCAGCCACCGACAGGGGAACTATGGCTACACCTTC
d_call: TRBD1; j_call: TRBJ2-1; clone_size: .; v_call: TRBV11-3; cdr3_aa: CASSSRQGVREQFF; cdr3_nt: TGTGCCAGCAGCTCCAGACAGGGGGTAAGAGAGCAGTTCTTC
d_call: .; j_call: TRBJ2-7; clone_size: few; v_call: TRBV18; cdr3_aa: CASSRRTFEKRVPEQYF; cdr3_nt: TGTGCCAGCTCGCGCCGGACTTTCGAGAAGCGTGTCCCCGAGCAGTACTTC
d_call: .; j_call: TRBJ1-4; clone_size: medium-sized; v_call: TRBV7-9; cdr3_aa: CASSLGMHREGEKLFF; cdr3_nt: TGTGCCAGCAGCTTAGGAATGCACAGGGAGGGAGAAAAACTGTTTTTT
d_call: TRBD1; j_call: TRBJ2-3; clone_size: .; v_call: TRBV3-1/TRBV3-2; cdr3_aa: CASSWDRADTQYF; cdr3_nt: TGTGCCAGCAGCTGGGACAGGGCAGATACGCAGTATTTT
d_call: TRBD1; j_call: TRBJ2-7; clone_size: few; v_call: TRBV18; cdr3_aa: CASSPSTGAYEQYF; cdr3_nt: TGTGCCAGCTCACCTTCGACAGGGGCCTACGAGCAGTACTTC
d_call: .; j_call: TRBJ2-7; clone_size: .; v_call: TRBV7-8; cdr3_aa: CASSLIYEQYF; cdr3_nt: TGTGCCAGCAGCTTAATTTACGAGCAGTACTTC
d_call: TRBD2; j_call: TRBJ2-2; clone_size: .; v_call: TRBV5-4; cdr3_aa: CASSLVLAGGRTGELFF; cdr3_nt: TGTGCCAGCAGCTTGGTACTAGCGGGGGGGCGTACCGGGGAGCTGTTTTTT
d_call: .; j_call: TRBJ1-1; clone_size: few; v_call: TRBV7-9; cdr3_aa: CASSLDLTPGAFF; cdr3_nt: TGTGCCAGCAGCCTTGACTTGACCCCGGGGGCTTTCTTT
d_call: TRBD2; j_call: TRBJ2-3; clone_size: .; v_call: TRBV3-1/TRBV3-2; cdr3_aa: CASRSGTWVNTQYF; cdr3_nt: TGTGCCAGCAGGAGCGGGACTTGGGTGAATACGCAGTATTTT
d_call: .; j_call: TRBJ2-5; clone_size: .; v_call: TRBV13; cdr3_aa: CASSLGLRTPRGIQETQYF; cdr3_nt: TGTGCCAGCAGCTTGGGGTTACGGACCCCAAGGGGTATTCAAGAGACCCAGTACTTC
d_call: TRBD1; j_call: TRBJ1-2; clone_size: few; v_call: TRBV15; cdr3_aa: CATSSDRGSYGYTF; cdr3_nt: TGTGCCACCAGCAGTGACAGGGGTTCTTACGGCTACACCTTC
d_call: .; j_call: TRBJ2-1; clone_size: .; v_call: TRBV6-5; cdr3_aa: CASSIDRFSYNEQFF; cdr3_nt: TGTGCCAGCAGTATAGACAGGTTTTCCTACAATGAGCAGTTCTTC
d_call: .; j_call: TRBJ2-1; clone_size: .; v_call: TRBV18; cdr3_aa: CASSRGASSYNEQFF; cdr3_nt: TGTGCCAGCTCTCGAGGGGCTAGCTCGTACAATGAGCAGTTCTTC
d_call: .; j_call: TRBJ1-5; clone_size: .; v_call: TRBV28; cdr3_aa: CASSPPMINQPQHF; cdr3_nt: TGTGCCAGCAGCCCTCCGATGATAAATCAGCCCCAGCATTTT
d_call: TRBD2; j_call: TRBJ2-1; clone_size: .; v_call: TRBV11-3; cdr3_aa: CASSSLHGGGPDNEQFF; cdr3_nt: TGTGCCAGCAGCTCCCTTCACGGGGGGGGCCCTGACAATGAGCAGTTCTTC
d_call: .; j_call: TRBJ1-6; clone_size: .; v_call: TRBV19; cdr3_aa: CASSSRVNSPLHF; cdr3_nt: TGTGCCAGTAGTTCCAGGGTTAATTCACCCCTCCACTTT
d_call: .; j_call: TRBJ2-3; clone_size: .; v_call: TRBV5-1; cdr3_aa: CASSLAGSTDTQYF; cdr3_nt: TGCGCCAGCAGCTTGGCCGGCAGTACAGATACGCAGTATTTT
d_call: .; j_call: TRBJ1-2; clone_size: .; v_call: TRBV5-1; cdr3_aa: CASSLSDRNYGYTF; cdr3_nt: TGCGCCAGCAGCCTCTCAGACAGGAACTATGGCTACACCTTC
d_call: TRBD1; j_call: TRBJ2-2; clone_size: .; v_call: TRBV11-2; cdr3_aa: CASSSRTGSPGELFF; cdr3_nt: TGTGCCAGCAGCTCCCGGACAGGGAGCCCCGGGGAGCTGTTTTTT
d_call: .; j_call: TRBJ2-3; clone_size: .; v_call: TRBV30; cdr3_aa: CAWSSGLRSTDTQYF; cdr3_nt: TGTGCCTGGAGTAGTGGGCTTCGGAGCACAGATACGCAGTATTTT
d_call: .; j_call: TRBJ2-1; clone_size: .; v_call: TRBV20-1; cdr3_aa: CSASKPGAAYNEQFF; cdr3_nt: TGCAGTGCTAGTAAGCCGGGGGCAGCATACAATGAGCAGTTCTTC
d_call: .; j_call: TRBJ1-3; clone_size: .; v_call: TRBV18; cdr3_aa: CASSSQTSISGNTIYF; cdr3_nt: TGTGCCAGCTCAAGCCAGACGTCAATCTCTGGAAACACCATATATTTT
d_call: .; j_call: TRBJ1-2; clone_size: .; v_call: TRBV7-9; cdr3_aa: CASAGQSYGYTF; cdr3_nt: TGTGCCAGCGCGGGACAATCGTATGGCTACACCTTC
d_call: .; j_call: TRBJ2-2; clone_size: .; v_call: TRBV5-1; cdr3_aa: CASSFRVGAGSGELFF; cdr3_nt: TGCGCCAGCAGCTTTCGAGTAGGTGCGGGGTCCGGGGAGCTGTTTTTT
d_call: .; j_call: TRBJ1-5; clone_size: few; v_call: TRBV6-5; cdr3_aa: CASRGFSNQPQHF; cdr3_nt: TGTGCCAGCAGGGGGTTTAGCAATCAGCCCCAGCATTTT
d_call: .; j_call: TRBJ1-2; clone_size: once; v_call: TRBV27; cdr3_aa: CAHQSFFYGYTF; cdr3_nt: TGTGCCCACCAGAGTTTCTTCTATGGCTACACCTTC
d_call: .; j_call: TRBJ2-2; clone_size: .; v_call: TRBV19; cdr3_aa: CASSIIQNTGELFF; cdr3_nt: TGTGCCAGTAGTATCATACAGAACACCGGGGAGCTGTTTTTT
d_call: .; j_call: TRBJ1-5; clone_size: .; v_call: TRBV18; cdr3_aa: CASSTGRSSNQPQHF; cdr3_nt: TGTGCCAGCTCCACTGGGCGATCTAGCAATCAGCCCCAGCATTTT
d_call: TRBD2; j_call: TRBJ2-2; clone_size: few; v_call: TRBV5-6; cdr3_aa: CASSPMWREGTGELFF; cdr3_nt: TGTGCCAGCAGCCCTATGTGGCGGGAGGGCACCGGGGAGCTGTTTTTT
d_call: .; j_call: TRBJ1-6; clone_size: once; v_call: TRBV7-9; cdr3_aa: CASSLEQYNSPLHF; cdr3_nt: TGTGCCAGCAGCTTAGAGCAATATAATTCACCCCTCCACTTT
d_call: TRBD2; j_call: TRBJ2-1; clone_size: .; v_call: TRBV7-9; cdr3_aa: CAGGGQFEQFF; cdr3_nt: TGTGCCGGGGGGGGTCAGTTTGAGCAGTTCTTC
d_call: .; j_call: TRBJ2-3; clone_size: few; v_call: TRBV6-5; cdr3_aa: CASKKDIGLYTQYF; cdr3_nt: TGTGCCAGCAAAAAGGACATAGGTCTATATACGCAGTATTTT
d_call: .; j_call: TRBJ1-1; clone_size: few; v_call: TRBV3-1/TRBV3-2; cdr3_aa: CASSQGEGGTKAFF; cdr3_nt: TGTGCCAGCAGCCAAGGCGAGGGGGGGACAAAAGCTTTCTTT
d_call: TRBD1; j_call: TRBJ1-6; clone_size: few; v_call: TRBV27; cdr3_aa: CASSLAGGIYSPLHF; cdr3_nt: TGTGCCAGCAGTTTGGCAGGGGGCATCTATTCACCCCTCCACTTT
d_call: .; j_call: TRBJ1-3; clone_size: .; v_call: TRBV7-2; cdr3_aa: CASSFSRPLVSGNTIYF; cdr3_nt: TGTGCCAGCAGCTTCTCTCGGCCGCTTGTCTCTGGAAACACCATATATTTT
d_call: TRBD1; j_call: TRBJ2-7; clone_size: .; v_call: TRBV9; cdr3_aa: CASSVGSLGGDEQYF; cdr3_nt: TGTGCCAGCAGCGTAGGATCGCTAGGGGGCGACGAGCAGTACTTC
d_call: .; j_call: TRBJ1-5; clone_size: .; v_call: TRBV6-4; cdr3_aa: CASSVSSNQPQHF; cdr3_nt: TGTGCCAGCAGTGTGAGTAGCAATCAGCCCCAGCATTTT
d_call: TRBD2; j_call: TRBJ2-1; clone_size: .; v_call: TRBV6-5; cdr3_aa: CASRRLAGAGNEQFF; cdr3_nt: TGTGCCAGCAGGCGCTTAGCGGGAGCGGGGAATGAGCAGTTCTTC
d_call: TRBD1; j_call: TRBJ1-1; clone_size: .; v_call: TRBV9; cdr3_aa: CASTPLTGAGTEAFF; cdr3_nt: TGTGCCAGCACCCCCCTTACAGGGGCTGGGACTGAAGCTTTCTTT
d_call: .; j_call: TRBJ2-7; clone_size: .; v_call: TRBV6-2/TRBV6-3; cdr3_aa: CASSYSRGARNEQYF; cdr3_nt: TGTGCCAGCAGTTACTCGCGGGGAGCGAGGAACGAGCAGTACTTC
d_call: TRBD2; j_call: TRBJ2-1; clone_size: few; v_call: TRBV5-1; cdr3_aa: CASTDSLSGSSYNEQFF; cdr3_nt: TGCGCCAGCACAGATTCCCTTAGCGGGAGCTCCTACAATGAGCAGTTCTTC
d_call: .; j_call: TRBJ1-5; clone_size: .; v_call: TRBV6-6; cdr3_aa: CASSYGQAYSNQPQHF; cdr3_nt: TGTGCCAGCAGTTACGGGCAGGCGTATAGCAATCAGCCCCAGCATTTT
d_call: TRBD1; j_call: TRBJ1-2; clone_size: .; v_call: TRBV28; cdr3_aa: CASTPGQVIGSGGYTF; cdr3_nt: TGTGCCAGCACCCCGGGACAGGTTATTGGTAGCGGCGGCTACACCTTC
d_call: .; j_call: TRBJ1-5; clone_size: medium-sized; v_call: TRBV10-3; cdr3_aa: CAISVQENQPQHF; cdr3_nt: TGTGCCATCAGTGTTCAGGAGAATCAGCCCCAGCATTTT
d_call: .; j_call: TRBJ1-5; clone_size: .; v_call: TRBV6-1; cdr3_aa: CASSESGSNQPQHF; cdr3_nt: TGTGCCAGCAGTGAATCAGGCAGTAATCAGCCCCAGCATTTT
d_call: TRBD2; j_call: TRBJ2-3; clone_size: .; v_call: TRBV19; cdr3_aa: CASRPHSGSDLDTQYF; cdr3_nt: TGTGCCAGTAGACCACATAGCGGGAGTGATTTAGATACGCAGTATTTT